The following is a TCR beta chain sequence with its context. The data are from a study of T cell changes during pregnancy in multiple sclerosis. The CDR3 spans 15 residues. Per germline, CDR1 MNHNY and CDR2 SVGAGI (reference sequence). Generated by immunoSEQ multiplex PCR, the TCRdb table keeps only in-frame clones and is missing some. The table includes around 60,000 clones, around 95% detected once. The rearrangement uses TRBV6-6 and TRBJ1-1; 8 bases are shared with TRBD1. The material sequenced was CD4+ T cells from peripheral blood mononuclear cells, taken before pregnancy. This TCR came from a female donor with multiple sclerosis, enrolled in a pregnancy study. DNA of the CDR3: TGTGCTATAGCACGACTCAGGGGGCTGGGGACTGAAGCTTTCTTT. It yields the protein CAIARLRGLGTEAFF.